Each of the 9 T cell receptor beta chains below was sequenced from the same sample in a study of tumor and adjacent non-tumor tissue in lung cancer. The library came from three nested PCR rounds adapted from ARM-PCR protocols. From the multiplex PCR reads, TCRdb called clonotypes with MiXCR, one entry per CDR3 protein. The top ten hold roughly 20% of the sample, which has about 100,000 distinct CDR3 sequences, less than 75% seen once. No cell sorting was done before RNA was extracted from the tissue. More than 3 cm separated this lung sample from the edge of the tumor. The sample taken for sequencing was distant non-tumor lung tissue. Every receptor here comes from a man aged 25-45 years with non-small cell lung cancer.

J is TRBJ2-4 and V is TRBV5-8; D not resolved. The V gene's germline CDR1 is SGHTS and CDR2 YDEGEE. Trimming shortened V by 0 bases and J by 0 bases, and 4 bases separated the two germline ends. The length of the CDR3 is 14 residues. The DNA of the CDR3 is TGTGCCAGCAGCTTGGGGGGAGCCAAAAACATTCAGTACTTC. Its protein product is CASSLGGAKNIQYF.

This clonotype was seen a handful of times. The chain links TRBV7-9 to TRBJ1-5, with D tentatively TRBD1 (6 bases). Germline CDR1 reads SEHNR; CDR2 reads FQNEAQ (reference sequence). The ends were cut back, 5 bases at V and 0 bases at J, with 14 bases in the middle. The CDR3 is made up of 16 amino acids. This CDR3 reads CASSDSNRDSNQPQHF. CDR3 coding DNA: TGTGCCAGCAGCGATTCAAACAGGGATAGCAATCAGCCCCAGCATTTT. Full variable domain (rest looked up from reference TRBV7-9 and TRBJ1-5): DTGVSQNPRHKITKRGQNVTFRCDPISEHNRLYWYRQTLGQGPEFLTYFQNEAQLEKSRLLSDRFSAERPKGSFSTLEIQRTEQGDSAMYLCASSDSNRDSNQPQHFGDGTRLSIL.

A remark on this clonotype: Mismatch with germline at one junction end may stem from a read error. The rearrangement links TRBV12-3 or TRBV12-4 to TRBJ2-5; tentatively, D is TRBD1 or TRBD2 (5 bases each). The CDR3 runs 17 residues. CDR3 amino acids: CASSLATGARWEETQYF. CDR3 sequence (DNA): TGTGCTAGCAGTTTAGCGACCGGGGCACGATGGGAAGAGACCCAGTACTTC.

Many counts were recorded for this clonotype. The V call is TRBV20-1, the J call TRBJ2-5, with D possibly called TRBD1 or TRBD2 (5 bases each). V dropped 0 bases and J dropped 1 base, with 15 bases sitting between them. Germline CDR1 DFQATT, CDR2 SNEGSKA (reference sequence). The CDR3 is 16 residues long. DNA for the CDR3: TGCAGTGCTAGAGATCTCGAAAGAGGGGTCCAAGAGACCCAGTACTTC. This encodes CSARDLERGVQETQYF.

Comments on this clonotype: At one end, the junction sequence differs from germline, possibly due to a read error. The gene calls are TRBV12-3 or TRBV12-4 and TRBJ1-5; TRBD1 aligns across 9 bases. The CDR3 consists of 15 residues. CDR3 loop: CARSLAGQGYRPQHF. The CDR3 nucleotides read TGTGCCAGGAGTTTAGCGGGACAGGGCTATCGGCCCCAGCATTTT.

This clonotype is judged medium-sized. The CDR3 here is CSVVLRQNNEQFF. In nucleotides, the CDR3 is TGCAGCGTTGTATTGCGACAGAACAATGAGCAGTTCTTC. The genes are TRBV29-1 and TRBJ2-1; weak D call: TRBD1 (5 bases). V dropped 4 bases and J dropped 5 bases, with 12 bases sitting between them. In germline, CDR1 is SQVTM, CDR2 ANQGSEA. This CDR3 region has 13 residues.

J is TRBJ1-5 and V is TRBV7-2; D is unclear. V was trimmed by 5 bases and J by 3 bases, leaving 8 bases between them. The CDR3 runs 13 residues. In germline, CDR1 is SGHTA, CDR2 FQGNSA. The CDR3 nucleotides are TGTGCCAGCAGCCCCTCGGCCAATCAGCCCCAGCATTTT. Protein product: CASSPSANQPQHF.

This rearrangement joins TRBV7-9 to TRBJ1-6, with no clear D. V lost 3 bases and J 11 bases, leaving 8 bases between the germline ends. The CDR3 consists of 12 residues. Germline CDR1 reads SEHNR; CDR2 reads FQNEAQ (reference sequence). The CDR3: CASSFDNPPLHF. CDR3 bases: TGTGCCAGCAGCTTTGACAATCCACCCCTCCACTTT.

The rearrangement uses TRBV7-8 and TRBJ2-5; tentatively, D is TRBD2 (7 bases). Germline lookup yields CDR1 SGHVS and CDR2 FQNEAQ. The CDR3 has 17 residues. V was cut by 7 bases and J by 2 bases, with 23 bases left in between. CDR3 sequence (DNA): TGTGCCAGCACCATAGGGGGGGGGGGCGCGGGACAAGAGACCCAGTACTTC. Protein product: CASTIGGGGAGQETQYF.